This T cell receptor (beta chain) stems from a study of shared clonotypes between healthy human individuals. This clone was seen a single time. A read error is possible here, since a much larger clone lies one base away. Other DNA sequences from this sample encode an identical CDR3 as well. Germline CDR1 MNHNS, CDR2 SASEGT. This CDR3 has 11 residues. Trimming pared 1 base from V and 4 bases from J, leaving 2 bases between. Profiled with immunoSEQ multiplex PCR; TCRdb holds only in-frame clones, not every one. The sample yields about 480,000 clones, around 79% seen once. Recent acute infections and vaccinations were absent in the healthy HIV-negative adult donors.

Input material: PBMCs. The chain is built from TRBV6-1 and TRBJ2-7; the D is unclear. This TCR came from a middle-aged woman in good health. Some clones in this sample may be carry-over from other donors' samples. This chain's CDR3 is CASSEGYEQYF. CDR3 nucleotide sequence: TGTGCCAGCAGTGAAGGGTACGAGCAGTACTTC.